The clone carrying this T cell receptor (beta chain) was seen a handful of times. The method was immunoSEQ multiplex PCR; TCRdb's version includes in-frame clones alone and lacks a portion of them. The data contain tens of thousands of clones, roughly 79% of them singletons. Recruited during active infection, patients (from Seattle) were subsequently followed longitudinally. The CDR3 sequence is 15 residues long. The V segment lost 8 bases and the J segment 4 bases; nucleotides outside the gene matches: 11. Germline assignment: CDR1 SGHTS and CDR2 YDEGEE. The data were taken from a study of blood T cell repertoires in COVID-19. Overall study: The origin of the acute and convalescent COVID-19 samples was the United States, Italy and Spain.

Sequenced input: peripheral blood. The receptor was isolated from a man older than 75 with COVID-19, enrolled during active disease. The chain couples TRBV5-8 to TRBJ1-2, with 10 bases lining up with TRBD1. CDR3: CASKDRDRGGYGYTF. Here the CDR3 DNA reads TGTGCCAGTAAAGACCGGGACAGGGGCGGCTATGGCTACACCTTC.